These 24 T cell receptor beta chains share one sample of origin, sequenced in a study of tumor T cells in aggressive B-cell lymphoma. Libraries were prepared by immunoSEQ multiplex PCR; TCRdb keeps only in-frame clonotypes and omits some of them. The table shows 1,000 or so clones, with 95% to 98% occurring only once. Sequencing was done on a sample of tumor tissue. The receptors were gathered from an adult with diffuse large B cell lymphoma.

The genes are TRBV7-3 and TRBJ2-5; 9 nucleotides match TRBD2. V was pared by 3 bases and J by 2 bases, with 1 base of the junction left unmatched. CDR1 is SGHTA, CDR2 FQGTGA, per germline. This CDR3 spans 14 amino acids. CDR3 region: CASSLTSGQETQYF. In nucleotides, the CDR3 is TGTGCCAGCAGCTTGACTAGCGGACAAGAGACCCAGTACTTC.

The chain uses TRBV4-3 and TRBJ2-3; no firm D call. The germline V gene encodes CDR1 LGHNA and CDR2 YSLEER. V lost 7 bases and J 8 bases, leaving 16 bases between the germline ends. The CDR3 covers 13 residues. The CDR3 is CASTPHDPGTQYF. The CDR3 nucleotides are TGCGCCAGCACCCCACACGATCCGGGTACGCAGTATTTT.

This chain links TRBV27 with TRBJ2-2; 8 nucleotides match TRBD1. The CDR3 sequence is 12 residues long. V was pared by 11 bases and J by 6 bases, with 5 bases of the junction left unmatched. From germline, CDR1 is MNHEY and CDR2 SMNVEV (reference sequence). The CDR3 DNA is TGTGCCGCCCAGGGGGCTGCCGGGGAGCTGTTTTTT. Its translation: CAAQGAAGELFF.

The rearrangement uses TRBV6-1 and TRBJ2-2; a possible D gene is TRBD1 (6 bases). CDR1 is MNHNS and CDR2 is SASEGT in the germline V gene. V was trimmed by 5 bases and J by 6 bases, leaving 10 bases between them. The CDR3 is 13 amino acids. CDR3: CASSWGRAGELFF. CDR3 DNA: TGTGCCAGCAGTTGGGGGCGGGCCGGGGAGCTGTTTTTT.

The chain links TRBV7-2 to TRBJ2-3; no reliable D call. Germline-derived CDR1 and CDR2 are SGHTA and FQGNSA. The CDR3 covers 11 residues. V gave up 5 bases and J gave up 5 bases, with 5 bases separating them. CDR3 in DNA: TGTGCCAGCAGCCTCAGAGATACGCAGTATTTT. It translates to CASSLRDTQYF.

The rearrangement uses TRBV2 and TRBJ1-5, with D perhaps matching TRBD1 (5 bases). CDR1 and CDR2 (germline): SNHLY, FYNNEI. V lost 6 bases to trimming and J lost 7 bases, with 16 bases between them. The CDR3 runs to 14 residues. CDR3 nucleotides: TGTGCCAGCAGCCTGACGGGCGACAGCCAGCCCCAGCATTTT. It yields the protein CASSLTGDSQPQHF.

DNA for the CDR3: TGCGCCAGCAGCGAGTTCATTTATCAGCCCCAGCATTTT. Translated, it gives CASSEFIYQPQHF. The V and J genes are TRBV4-1 and TRBJ1-5; D uncertain. CDR3 length: 13 amino acids. Germline-derived CDR1 and CDR2 are MGHRA and YSYEKL. V was cut by 5 bases and J by 5 bases, with 10 bases left in between.

The rearrangement links TRBV29-1 to TRBJ2-2; tentatively, D is TRBD2 (5 bases). CDR1 is SQVTM, CDR2 ANQGSEA, per germline. Trimming removed 5 bases at V and 0 bases at J, with 7 bases between. This CDR3 spans 13 amino acids. CDR3 nucleotides: TGCAGCGTTCAGAGGGCGAACACCGGGGAGCTGTTTTTT. This gives the protein CSVQRANTGELFF.

In DNA, the CDR3 is TGCGCCAGCAGTACTGGACAGGGGAACACTGAAGCTTTCTTT. Protein: CASSTGQGNTEAFF. The chain joins TRBV10-2 to TRBJ1-1; 8 bases fit TRBD1. Unmatched junction bases numbered 3, after V lost 5 bases and J lost 1 base. This CDR3 spans 14 amino acids. From germline, CDR1 is WSHSY and CDR2 SAAADI.

The chain uses TRBV21-1 and TRBJ2-3; TRBD1, the table's D call, lacks a check against the DNA. TRBV21-1 has pseudogene status. The CDR3 has 13 amino acids. The CDR3: CASATVMQDTQYF. Written as DNA, the CDR3 is TGTGCCAGCGCTACAGTCATGCAAGATACGCAGTATTTT.

For the CDR3, the DNA is TGTGCCAGCTCAGACAGAGAGAAAAACATTCAGTACTTC. Amino acid sequence: CASSDREKNIQYF. The rearrangement joins TRBV18 to TRBJ2-4, with D possibly matching TRBD1 (5 bases). With 5 bases removed from V and 4 bases from J, the gap between germline ends came to 9 bases. CDR1 and CDR2 (germline): KGHSH, LQKENI. This CDR3 is 13 amino acids long.

The chain combines TRBV5-1 with TRBJ2-2; a weak D match, TRBD1 (5 bases). The V end was cut by 2 bases, the J end by 0 bases, with 8 bases between. CDR1 SGHRS and CDR2 YFSETQ come from the germline V gene. The CDR3 has 15 amino acids. This CDR3 is CASSFRTPNTGELFF. CDR3 nucleotides: TGCGCCAGCAGCTTCCGGACACCGAACACCGGGGAGCTGTTTTTT.

The chain couples TRBV9 to TRBJ2-3; the match to TRBD1 covers 9 bases. V shed 3 bases, J shed 4 bases, and the junction held 12 bases outside the gene matches. Germline values: CDR1 SGDLS, CDR2 YYNGEE. The CDR3 covers 17 residues. DNA of the CDR3: TGTGCCAGCAGCGATCCCCCGGGACAGGGCTTCGCAGATACGCAGTATTTT. The encoded protein is CASSDPPGQGFADTQYF.

This chain links TRBV4-2 with TRBJ1-1; 7 nucleotides align to TRBD1. Germline loops: CDR1 LGHNA, CDR2 YNFKEQ. This CDR3 spans 14 amino acids. V trimming: 2 bases; J trimming: 4 bases; junction bases outside the gene matches: 4. Written as DNA, the CDR3 is TGTGCCAGCAGCCAACCCACAGGGGTCACTGAAGCTTTCTTT. Translated, it gives CASSQPTGVTEAFF.

V and J are TRBV4-1 and TRBJ1-2; 11 bases map to TRBD1. The V gene's germline CDR1 is MGHRA and CDR2 YSYEKL. Trimming removed 6 bases from V and 8 bases from J; junction bases left unmatched: 5. This CDR3 is 13 amino acids long. The CDR3 here is CASRGQGVLGYTF. The CDR3 DNA follows: TGCGCCAGCAGGGGACAGGGGGTACTGGGCTACACCTTC.

The V and J genes are TRBV9 and TRBJ1-2; D is unresolved. The CDR3 runs to 14 residues. Trimming stripped 4 bases from V and 2 bases from J, with 12 bases between. Germline CDR1 is SGDLS and CDR2 is YYNGEE. CDR3 amino acids: CASSLTAVNYGYTF. In DNA, the CDR3 is TGTGCCAGCAGCTTGACGGCGGTGAACTATGGCTACACCTTC.

J is TRBJ1-1 and V is TRBV10-3; 7 nucleotides line up with TRBD1. The CDR3 consists of 13 residues. Germline CDR1 and CDR2: ENHRY and SYGVKD. Germline trimming cut 11 bases from V and 1 base from J; bases unmatched to any gene: 7. CDR3 bases: TGTGCCTCCACAGGGGTAGCGAACACTGAAGCTTTCTTT. This codes for CASTGVANTEAFF.

This chain uses TRBV30 with TRBJ2-2; weak D call: TRBD1 (6 bases). Trimming removed 0 bases at V and 6 bases at J, with 8 bases between. This CDR3 region has 13 residues. Germline CDR1 is GTSNPN and CDR2 is SVGIG (reference sequence). CDR3 coding DNA: TGTGCCTGGAGTGTAGGGGGTTCCGGGGAGCTGTTTTTT. This codes for CAWSVGGSGELFF.

The chain is built from TRBV5-1 and TRBJ2-1; 7 nucleotides agree with TRBD2. Per germline, CDR1 SGHRS and CDR2 YFSETQ. The CDR3 sequence is 15 residues long. V lost 2 bases to trimming and J lost 5 bases; unmatched junction nucleotides: 7. This CDR3 reads CASSLSSGQNNEQFF. The DNA for the CDR3 is TGCGCCAGCAGCTTATCTAGCGGACAAAACAATGAGCAGTTCTTC.

This rearrangement joins TRBV18 to TRBJ1-2; 9 bases align to TRBD1. The ends lost 3 bases at V and 7 bases at J; junction bases unmatched: 9. Germline V gene data show CDR1 as KGHSH and CDR2 as LQKENI. The CDR3 is 15 residues long. The CDR3 loop reads CASSPSTGTGSGYTF. The CDR3 DNA follows: TGTGCCAGCTCACCCAGCACCGGGACAGGGAGTGGCTACACCTTC.

A word on this clone: A read error may account for a junction end that differs from germline. The chain recombines TRBV10-3 with TRBJ2-5, with 8 bases matching TRBD2. Germline loops: CDR1 ENHRY, CDR2 SYGVKD. The CDR3 covers 15 residues. Here the CDR3 reads CAISAGAGGQEIQYF. As DNA, the CDR3 is TGTGCCATCAGTGCGGGCGCGGGGGGTCAAGAGATCCAGTACTTC.

This chain uses TRBV6-1 with TRBJ2-3; 12 nucleotides line up with TRBD1. The CDR3 is 16 residues long. Trimming at V came to 4 bases and at J to 5 bases, leaving 7 bases not matched to a gene. Germline V CDR1 and CDR2: MNHNS, SASEGT. CDR3 residues: CASSAGTGGRGDTQYF. CDR3 coding DNA: TGTGCCAGCAGTGCCGGGACAGGGGGCCGGGGAGATACGCAGTATTTT.

The chain is built from TRBV18 and TRBJ2-2; D is unclear. This CDR3 is 13 amino acids long. Looked up from germline, CDR1 is KGHSH and CDR2 is LQKENI. V was clipped by 6 bases and J by 5 bases, with 10 bases between them. The CDR3 bases are TGTGCCAGCTCTCCGTTGGAGACCGGGGAGCTGTTTTTT. Translated: CASSPLETGELFF.

The V and J genes are TRBV29-1 and TRBJ2-3, with 8 bases fitting TRBD2. J gave up 2 bases and V 4 bases, and 8 bases lay outside the gene matches. This CDR3 has 15 residues. In germline, CDR1 is SQVTM, CDR2 ANQGSEA. The CDR3 reads CSVGGGAGVTDTQYF. CDR3 bases: TGCAGCGTTGGGGGTGGAGCGGGGGTCACAGATACGCAGTATTTT.